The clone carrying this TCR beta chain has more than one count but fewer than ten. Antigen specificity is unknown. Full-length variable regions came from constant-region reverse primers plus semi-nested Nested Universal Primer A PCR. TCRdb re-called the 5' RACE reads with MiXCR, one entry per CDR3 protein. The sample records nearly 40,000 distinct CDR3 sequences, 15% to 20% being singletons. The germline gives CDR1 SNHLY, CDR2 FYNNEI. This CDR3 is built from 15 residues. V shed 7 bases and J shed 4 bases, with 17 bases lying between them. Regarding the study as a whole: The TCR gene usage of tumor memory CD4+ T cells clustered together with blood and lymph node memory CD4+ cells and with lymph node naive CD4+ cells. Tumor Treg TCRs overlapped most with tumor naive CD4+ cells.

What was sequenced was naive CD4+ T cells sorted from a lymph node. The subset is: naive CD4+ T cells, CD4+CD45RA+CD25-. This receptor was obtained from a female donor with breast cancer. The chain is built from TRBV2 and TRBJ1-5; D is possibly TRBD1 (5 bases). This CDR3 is CASNALGLINQPQHF. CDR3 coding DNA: TGTGCCAGCAACGCTTTGGGACTTATTAATCAGCCCCAGCATTTT.